This entry features one T cell receptor beta chain sequence. RNA, at about 0.5 to 1 ug, was reverse transcribed with random hexamers. An immunoSEQ multiplex PCR generated amplified TCR beta CDR3 products spanning 54 Vbeta and 13 Jbeta. TCRdb re-analysed the immunoSEQ multiplex PCR reads in MiXCR, keeping a single row per CDR3 protein. The sample has around 230,000 distinct CDR3 sequences; 95% are singletons. The sample originates from a study of CD8 T cells in Susac syndrome. The sequenced target, TCR beta, came from blood CD8+ and CD4+ T cells. The CD8+ and CD4+ T cells were isolated magnetically using a negative isolation approach, whereas the TEMRA cells were enriched by FACS. The CDR3 spans 12 residues. V was trimmed by 7 bases and J by 1 base, leaving 7 bases between them.

This TCR was sampled from a human donor with multiple sclerosis. The sample consisted of CD4+ T cells from PBMCs. The chain recombines TRBV12-3 or TRBV12-4 with TRBJ1-1; no definite D call. CDR3 region: CASNRGNTEAFF. The DNA of the CDR3 is TGTGCCAGCAACCGAGGGAACACTGAAGCTTTCTTT.